What follows describes a single T cell receptor (beta chain). The sample originates from a study of blood T cell repertoires in COVID-19. Looking at the study overall: Spain, Italy and the United States supplied samples that represented acute and convalescent COVID-19.

In the original analysis: Estimates of nucleated cell counts were drawn from the amplification of reference gene primers. TCRdb's copy holds only in-frame clones and misses some; the assay was immunoSEQ multiplex PCR. V and J calls and clone size are given by that table; D and trimming were obtained from the DNA. The sample gives 250,000 or so clones, around 88% of which show up once; approximately 2.1% is in the top ten. All enrollees were roughly 18 to 90 years old and from fewer than 25 US areas. Membership in each cohort depended on participant-reported clinical history. V was pared by 1 base and J by 10 bases, with 13 bases between. Germline V gene data show CDR1 as KGHSH and CDR2 as LQKENI. CDR3 length: 13 amino acids.

V gene TRBV18 combines with J gene TRBJ1-1, with D possibly being TRBD1 (6 bases). This receptor was taken from a woman between 50 and 59 years old who had recovered from COVID-19. The sequenced sample was PBMCs or T cells enriched from blood (not recorded which). Here the CDR3 reads CASSPRKGGGAFF. The DNA of the CDR3 is TGTGCCAGCTCACCACGAAAGGGGGGGGGAGCTTTCTTT.